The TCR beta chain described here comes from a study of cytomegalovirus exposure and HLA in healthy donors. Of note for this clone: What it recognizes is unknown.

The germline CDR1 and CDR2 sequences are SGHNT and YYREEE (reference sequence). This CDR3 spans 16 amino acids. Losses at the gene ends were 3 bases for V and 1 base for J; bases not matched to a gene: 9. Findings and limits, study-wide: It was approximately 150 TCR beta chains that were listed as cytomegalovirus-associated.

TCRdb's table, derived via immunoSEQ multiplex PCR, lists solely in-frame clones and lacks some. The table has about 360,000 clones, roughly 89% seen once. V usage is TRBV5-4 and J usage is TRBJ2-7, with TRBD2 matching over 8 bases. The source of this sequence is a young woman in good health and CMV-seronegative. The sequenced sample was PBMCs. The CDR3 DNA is TGTGCCAGCAGCTGGTCAACTAGCGGTCGTTCCTACGAGCAGTACTTC. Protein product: CASSWSTSGRSYEQYF.